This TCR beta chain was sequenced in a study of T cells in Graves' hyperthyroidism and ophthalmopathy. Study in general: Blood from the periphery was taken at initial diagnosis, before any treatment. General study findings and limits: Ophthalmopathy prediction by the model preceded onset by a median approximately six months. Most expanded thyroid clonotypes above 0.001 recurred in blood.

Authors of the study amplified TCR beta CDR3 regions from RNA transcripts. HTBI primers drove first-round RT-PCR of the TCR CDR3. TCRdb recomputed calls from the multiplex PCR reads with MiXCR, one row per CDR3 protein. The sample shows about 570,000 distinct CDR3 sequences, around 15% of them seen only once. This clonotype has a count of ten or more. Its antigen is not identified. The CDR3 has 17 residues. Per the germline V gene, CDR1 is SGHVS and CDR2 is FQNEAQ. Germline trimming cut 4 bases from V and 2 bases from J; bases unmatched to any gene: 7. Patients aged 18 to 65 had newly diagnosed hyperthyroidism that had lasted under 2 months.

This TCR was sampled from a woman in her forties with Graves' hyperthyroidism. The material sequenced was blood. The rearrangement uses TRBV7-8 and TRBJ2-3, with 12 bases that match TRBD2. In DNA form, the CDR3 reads TGTGCCAGCAGCTCCAGGACTAGCGGGGATCTCACAGATACGCAGTATTTT. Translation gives CASSSRTSGDLTDTQYF.